The 5 T cell receptor beta chains listed next were all sequenced from one sample in a study of radiotherapy plus CTLA-4 blockade in lung cancer. TCRdb's copy holds only in-frame clones and misses some; the assay was immunoSEQ multiplex PCR. The data contain approximately 39,000 clones, over 55% of them singletons. The sample here was peripheral blood, taken from a patient treated with radiotherapy plus ipilimumab. These receptors originate from a human donor with non-small cell lung cancer who had stable disease on radiotherapy plus ipilimumab.

The chain is built from TRBV6-5 and TRBJ2-5, with TRBD1 as a possible D gene (6 bases). Germline V gives CDR1 MNHEY, CDR2 SVGAGI. V was trimmed by 3 bases and J by 4 bases, leaving 12 bases between them. The CDR3 has 14 amino acids. The CDR3 region has the DNA TGTGCCAGCAGTTATTTTGGCAGGGGAGAGACCCAGTACTTC. Protein: CASSYFGRGETQYF.

In its sample, this clone was seen a few times. This sample also contains other DNA sequences that code for the same CDR3. V is TRBV7-9 and J is TRBJ1-1; D is unresolved. The germline V and J ends were trimmed by 3 bases and 1 base, with 6 bases remaining between them. The V gene's germline CDR1 is SEHNR and CDR2 FQNEAQ (reference sequence). The CDR3 contains 13 residues. The CDR3 loop reads CASSFGGNTEAFF. Written as DNA, the CDR3 is TGTGCCAGCAGCTTCGGAGGGAACACTGAAGCTTTCTTT.

This chain uses TRBV2 with TRBJ2-5, with 8 bases matching TRBD2. V was pared by 7 bases and J by 11 bases, with 9 bases of the junction left unmatched. Looked up from germline, CDR1 is SNHLY and CDR2 is FYNNEI. The CDR3 length is 12 residues. The CDR3 sequence is CASTTRPGGQYF. CDR3 coding DNA: TGTGCCAGCACAACCCGGCCGGGAGGGCAGTACTTC.

The rearrangement links TRBV5-1 to TRBJ2-1; D not certain. In germline, CDR1 is SGHRS, CDR2 YFSETQ. CDR3 length equals 15 residues. Trimming took 0 bases from V and 2 from J, leaving 9 bases between them. DNA for the CDR3: TGCGCCAGCAGCTTGGGGGTCCAGGCCTACAATGAGCAGTTCTTC. It yields the protein CASSLGVQAYNEQFF.

The chain recombines TRBV2 with TRBJ2-7; D may be TRBD2 (6 bases). From germline, CDR1 is SNHLY and CDR2 FYNNEI. This CDR3 has 18 residues. V lost 0 bases and J 0 bases, leaving 18 bases between the germline ends. This CDR3 reads CASSEAPFGAGSSYEQYF. The CDR3 coding sequence is TGTGCCAGCAGTGAAGCGCCGTTTGGGGCGGGGAGCTCCTACGAGCAGTACTTC.